Following are 8 T cell receptor beta chains from one sample sequenced in a study of blood T cell repertoires in COVID-19. Generated by immunoSEQ multiplex PCR, the TCRdb table keeps only in-frame clones and is missing some. The table lists under 50,000 clones, 80% to 90% of them singletons, with 15% in the top ten. The sequencing sample was made of peripheral blood. These receptors all stem from a man aged 70-80 years with active COVID-19.

This chain connects TRBV3-1 (or the pseudogene TRBV3-2) to TRBJ2-5, with 9 bases that match TRBD2. Germline V lookup: CDR1 LGHDT, CDR2 YNNKEL (reference sequence). The V and J ends lost 0 bases and 5 bases, in that order; junction bases with no gene match: 16. The CDR3 is 19 residues long. The DNA for the CDR3 is TGTGCCAGCAGCCAAGATATAGTGCGGGGGGGCCCGAGGGTGGAGACCCAGTACTTC. It encodes CASSQDIVRGGPRVETQYF.

V usage is TRBV19 and J usage is TRBJ1-1, with 8 bases fitting TRBD1. J was trimmed by 1 base and V by 6 bases; bases with no gene match: 1. CDR3 length: 13 amino acids. Germline lookup yields CDR1 LNHDA and CDR2 SQIVND (reference sequence). The DNA for the CDR3 is TGTGCCAGTAGCACAGGGGGGAACACTGAAGCTTTCTTT. It specifies CASSTGGNTEAFF.

The V call is TRBV2, the J call TRBJ1-1, with TRBD1 identical over 8 bases. With 8 bases clipped from V and 1 base from J, the junction kept 12 bases outside the gene matches. Germline values: CDR1 SNHLY, CDR2 FYNNEI. The CDR3 consists of 16 residues. The CDR3 is CASRAGGPTSNTEAFF. CDR3 DNA sequence: TGTGCCAGCCGGGCAGGGGGCCCTACTTCGAACACTGAAGCTTTCTTT. The entire variable domain, with the rest obtained from reference TRBV2 and TRBJ1-1, is as follows: EPEVTQTPSHQVTQMGQEVILRCVPISNHLYFYWYRQILGQKVEFLVSFYNNEISEKSEIFDDQFSVERPDGSNFTLKIRSTKLEDSAMYFCASRAGGPTSNTEAFFGQGTRLTVV.

The chain has TRBV27 and TRBJ2-1; tentative D call: TRBD2 (5 bases). In germline, CDR1 is MNHEY, CDR2 SMNVEV (reference sequence). CDR3 length: 13 residues. Trimming removed 2 bases from V and 4 bases from J, with 6 bases in between. CDR3 nucleotides: TGTGCCAGCAGTTTAACGGGGTACAATGAGCAGTTCTTC. It specifies CASSLTGYNEQFF.

V is TRBV7-8 and J is TRBJ2-6; 11 bases map to TRBD1. The V segment lost 6 bases and the J segment 2 bases; nucleotides outside the gene matches: 12. In germline, CDR1 is SGHVS, CDR2 FQNEAQ. This CDR3 region has 19 residues. Here the CDR3 DNA reads TGTGCCAGCAGTCCACGGCCGGGACAGGGGGTTACTGGGGCCAACGTCCTGACTTTC. Translating it yields CASSPRPGQGVTGANVLTF.

The CDR3 DNA sequence: TGTGCCAGCAGTAATCCACAGGACACTGAAGCTTTCTTT. The encoded protein is CASSNPQDTEAFF. The V gene is TRBV6-6, the J gene TRBJ1-1, with D possibly being TRBD1 (5 bases). The CDR3 has 13 residues. The germline V and J ends were trimmed by 5 bases and 3 bases, with 10 bases remaining between them. Germline values: CDR1 MNHNY, CDR2 SVGAGI (reference sequence).

CDR3 nucleotide sequence: TGCGCCAGCAGCTTGGCCGGGACGGGGGTCACAGATACGCAGTATTTT. Translated: CASSLAGTGVTDTQYF. This chain connects TRBV5-1 to TRBJ2-3; D may be TRBD2 (6 bases). The CDR3 sequence is 16 residues long. Germline CDR1 reads SGHRS; CDR2 reads YFSETQ. The V end lost 0 bases, the J end lost 2 bases, and 13 bases lay between the germline ends.

The rearrangement uses TRBV6-5 and TRBJ2-3; the match to TRBD2 covers 7 bases. Germline-derived CDR1 and CDR2 are MNHEY and SVGAGI. This CDR3 comprises 15 residues. V was pared by 6 bases and J by 0 bases, with 6 bases of the junction left unmatched. Here the CDR3 reads CASRTSWASTDTQYF. CDR3 nucleotides: TGTGCCAGCAGGACTAGCTGGGCTAGCACAGATACGCAGTATTTT.